This TCR beta chain was observed in a study of tumor-infiltrating lymphocytes in primary liver carcinoma. Starting from around 510 ng of total RNA, TCR beta cDNA was produced with a primer in the constant region. ARM-PCR, slightly modified, supplied the TCR beta libraries through three nested multiplex PCR rounds. MiXCR, applied by TCRdb to the multiplex PCR reads, yields one record per CDR3 protein. The sample carries roughly 200,000 distinct CDR3 sequences, about 85% recorded once. Notes on the study in general: Just around 7.5-24% of top clones spanned all five tumor regions.

Taking about 19-32 mg of unsorted bulk tissue, the authors co-extracted RNA and DNA. This clonotype was recorded once. Antigen: not known. The junction shows a germline mismatch at one end, possibly a read error. What was sequenced was tumor tissue from primary liver carcinoma. This clonotype originated in a man aged 35 to 55 with primary liver carcinoma and hepatitis B virus infection.

The CDR3 loop reads CASSPPSSGLAKKIQYF. Here the CDR3 DNA reads TGTGCCAGTAGCCCCCCTTCCAGCGGATTAGCCAAAAAGATTCAGTACTTC. This sequence joins TRBV7-8 and TRBJ2-4; D is possibly TRBD2 (5 bases). This CDR3 has 17 residues. Looked up from germline, CDR1 is SGHVS and CDR2 is FQNEAQ.